This is a list of T cell receptor beta chains from one sample in a study of T cell changes during pregnancy in multiple sclerosis. Assay: immunoSEQ multiplex PCR; the TCRdb copy retains only in-frame clones and omits some. Among over 60,000 clones listed, around 90% were seen once. The sample was CD4+ T cells from peripheral blood mononuclear cells, taken in the third trimester of pregnancy. The receptors derive from a female donor in good health, enrolled as a control in a pregnancy study. Both conserved end residues are part of each CDR3. Fields, in order: D gene, clone size, J gene, V gene, CDR3 DNA, CDR3 protein. The D gene is left open where the match is weak. Some rows mark clone size as missing; the rest say once, few, many or name a class of expanded clone.

TRBD1 | - | TRBJ2-5 | TRBV7-6 | TGTGCCAGCAGCCAGACAGGGCTGGGGGAGACCCAGTACTTC | CASSQTGLGETQYF
- | few | TRBJ1-3 | TRBV9 | TGTGCCAGCAATGATGTGGCGGACTCTGGAAACACCATATATTTT | CASNDVADSGNTIYF
TRBD1 | - | TRBJ1-5 | TRBV6-1 | TGTGCCAGCAGTGTGGGGCCGGGACAGGGAGGAGCACGGCAGCCCCAGCATTTT | CASSVGPGQGGARQPQHF
- | - | TRBJ2-1 | TRBV4-1 | TGCGCCAGCAGCCAAGACCCACAGGGTAGCTCCTACAATGAGCAGTTCTTC | CASSQDPQGSSYNEQFF
TRBD1 | - | TRBJ2-2 | TRBV19 | TGTGCCAGTAGGGACTTGGGACAGAGCACCGGGGAGCTGTTTTTT | CASRDLGQSTGELFF
TRBD2 | - | TRBJ2-1 | TRBV19 | TGTGCCAGTAGGACTAGCGGGGGGGCCGAAAAGGTCAATGAGCAGTTCTTC | CASRTSGGAEKVNEQFF
TRBD1 | - | TRBJ1-1 | TRBV4-2 | TGTGCCAGCAGCCGCGCCAGGGGGCGGGTCACTGAAGCTTTCTTT | CASSRARGRVTEAFF
- | - | TRBJ1-6 | TRBV19 | TGTGCCAGTAGTTCAAGGGGAAATTCCTATAATTCACCCCTCCACTTT | CASSSRGNSYNSPLHF
TRBD1 | few | TRBJ1-1 | TRBV19 | TGTGCCAGTAGTAGATCCCAGGACAGGGGGTTGGCTTTCTTT | CASSRSQDRGLAFF
- | - | TRBJ2-5 | TRBV7-2 | TGTGCCAGCAGCCCTTACTTCCTAGGACAAGAGACCCAGTACTTC | CASSPYFLGQETQYF
- | - | TRBJ1-2 | TRBV14 | TGTGCCAGCAGCCAAGTGTACAGTTATGGCTACACCTTC | CASSQVYSYGYTF
- | once | TRBJ1-2 | TRBV7-9 | TGTGCCAGCAGCTTCTCCACGGAGGACAGAAACTTTAACTATGGCTACACCTTC | CASSFSTEDRNFNYGYTF
TRBD2 | - | TRBJ2-1 | TRBV10-3 | TGTGCCATCAGTGGAACTAGCGGGGACTACAATGAGCAGTTCTTC | CAISGTSGDYNEQFF
- | - | TRBJ1-1 | TRBV4-2 | TGTGCCAGCAGCCAAGAGATAATAGGGGCGAGTGCTTTCTTT | CASSQEIIGASAFF
- | - | TRBJ1-6 | TRBV5-4 | TGTGCCAGCAGCTTGGAATTAAGCCAGGTCAGGGGACCCCTCCACTTT | CASSLELSQVRGPLHF
- | - | TRBJ1-1 | TRBV6-5 | TGTGCCAGCAGTCACGGGGCTGAAGCTTTCTTT | CASSHGAEAFF
TRBD1 | - | TRBJ1-5 | TRBV19 | TGTGCCAGTAGCCTGACAGGGAATCAGCCCCAGCATTTT | CASSLTGNQPQHF
TRBD2 | - | TRBJ2-7 | TRBV7-2 | TGTGCCAGCAGCGGAGGGGGTGCGGGGGGAATTTACGAGCAGTACTTC | CASSGGGAGGIYEQYF
TRBD2 | - | TRBJ2-1 | TRBV19 | TGTGCCAGCCAAAGGTCTAGCGGGGGAGGCAATGAGCAGTTCTTC | CASQRSSGGGNEQFF
TRBD1 | - | TRBJ1-5 | TRBV30 | TGTGCCTGCGGACAGGGCCTGAGCAATCAGCCCCAGCATTTT | CACGQGLSNQPQHF
- | - | TRBJ1-1 | TRBV2 | TGTGCCAGCAGTGGATGGACAGCCAACACTGAAGCTTTCTTT | CASSGWTANTEAFF
TRBD1 | - | TRBJ2-1 | TRBV5-1 | TGCGCCAGCAGCGAGGACAGGGGAGGGGATGAGCAGTTCTTC | CASSEDRGGDEQFF
- | - | TRBJ1-5 | TRBV7-2 | TGTGCCAGCAGCTCGTCCGCAGGGATTAGTCAGCCCCAGCATTTT | CASSSSAGISQPQHF
- | - | TRBJ1-6 | TRBV5-1 | TGCGCCAGCAGCTTGCAGAATAATTCACCCCTCCACTTT | CASSLQNNSPLHF
TRBD1 | - | TRBJ1-5 | TRBV5-5 | TGTGCCAGCAGCTTGATCGTAGGGGGCAACCAGCCCCAGCATTTT | CASSLIVGGNQPQHF
- | - | TRBJ1-5 | TRBV16 | TGTGCCAGCAGCCTTCGGTCAGGGGATGATCAGCCCCAGCATTTT | CASSLRSGDDQPQHF
- | - | TRBJ1-1 | TRBV19 | TGTGCCAGTAGTCAATTGAACACTGAAGCTTTCTTT | CASSQLNTEAFF
TRBD2 | - | TRBJ2-1 | TRBV7-3 | TGTGCCAGCAGCTCGGGGGGGGCTAGCGGGTACAATGAGCAGTTCTTC | CASSSGGASGYNEQFF
- | - | TRBJ2-5 | TRBV2 | TGTGCCAGCAGTGCCCGTGAGACCCAGTACTTC | CASSARETQYF
TRBD1 | - | TRBJ2-1 | TRBV5-1 | TGCGCCAGCAGCACGGGACAGGGGGCTTTCAATGAGCAGTTCTTC | CASSTGQGAFNEQFF
- | - | TRBJ2-5 | TRBV11-2 | TGTGCCAGCAGCTTAGAAGCAGGGCGGAACCAAGAGACCCAGTACTTC | CASSLEAGRNQETQYF
- | - | TRBJ2-5 | TRBV5-1 | TGCGCCAGCAGCTTGGGTTCAGGGGCTGAGACCCAGTACTTC | CASSLGSGAETQYF
TRBD1 | - | TRBJ1-2 | TRBV15 | TGTGCCACCACCCCGGGACAGGGCGGCAGAAGCTATGGCTACACCTTC | CATTPGQGGRSYGYTF
- | - | TRBJ2-2 | TRBV7-2 | TGTGCCAGCAGCTCCTGGGCAGCCGGCCTAAACACCGGGGAGCTGTTTTTT | CASSSWAAGLNTGELFF
- | - | TRBJ1-1 | TRBV7-3 | TGTGCCAGCAGCTTAGGCAGGGCAGCTGAAGCTTTCTTT | CASSLGRAAEAFF
- | - | TRBJ2-5 | TRBV7-9 | TGTGCCAGCAGCTCCCGGCTAGCAGAAGAGACCCAGTACTTC | CASSSRLAEETQYF
TRBD1 | - | TRBJ1-5 | TRBV6-6 | TGTGCCAGCAGCCCTACCATGACAGGGAACAATCAGCCCCAGCATTTT | CASSPTMTGNNQPQHF
TRBD1 | - | TRBJ1-2 | TRBV19 | TGTGCCAGTAGTATTAGGCGCAGGGACAGGGTCGGCCATGGCTACACCTTC | CASSIRRRDRVGHGYTF
- | - | TRBJ1-4 | TRBV19 | TGTGCCAGTAGTAGAAAGACAGCTACTAATGAAAAACTGTTTTTT | CASSRKTATNEKLFF
- | - | TRBJ1-2 | TRBV12-5 | TGTGCTAGTGGCCTCAGGGAAGGCTACACCTTC | CASGLREGYTF
TRBD1 | - | TRBJ1-2 | TRBV29-1 | TGCAGCGCCAGGGACAGGGAAGGTGGCTACACCTTC | CSARDREGGYTF
TRBD1 | - | TRBJ1-2 | TRBV4-2 | TGTGCCAGCAGACTGGGACAGGGGGCAGGTTTGGGTGGCTACACCTTC | CASRLGQGAGLGGYTF
- | - | TRBJ1-4 | TRBV9 | TGTGCCAGCAGCGTAGGGACAGTGAATGAAAAACTGTTTTTT | CASSVGTVNEKLFF
TRBD1 | - | TRBJ1-2 | TRBV19 | TGTGCCAGTACCCCTATTTACTTAGGGACAGGGAACTATGGCTACACCTTC | CASTPIYLGTGNYGYTF
TRBD1 | - | TRBJ1-5 | TRBV5-6 | TGTGCCAGCAGCGTCGACAGGGGAGGTCAGCCCCAGCATTTT | CASSVDRGGQPQHF
- | - | TRBJ1-2 | TRBV6-1 | TGTGCCACCCACGAGGGCCAGCTCTATGGCTACACCTTC | CATHEGQLYGYTF
TRBD2 | - | TRBJ2-3 | TRBV7-2 | TGTGCCAGCAGCTTAGCTAGCGGGGCGTCAGATACGCAGTATTTT | CASSLASGASDTQYF
TRBD1 | - | TRBJ2-7 | TRBV7-9 | TGTGCCGGCGGGTGGGACAGGGGCGAGCAGTACTTC | CAGGWDRGEQYF
- | - | TRBJ1-1 | TRBV30 | TGTGCCTGGAACGGGGGACGTGTCAACACTGAAGCTTTCTTT | CAWNGGRVNTEAFF
TRBD1 | - | TRBJ2-5 | TRBV6-5 | TGTGCCAGCAGTTGGGACAGGGTTCAAGAGACCCAGTACTTC | CASSWDRVQETQYF
- | - | TRBJ1-6 | TRBV30 | TGTGCCTGGACGACAGGTGCCAATTCACCCCTCCACTTT | CAWTTGANSPLHF
TRBD1 | - | TRBJ1-4 | TRBV27 | TGTGCCAGCAGTTACAGGGGGCGGACGACTAATGAAAAACTGTTTTTT | CASSYRGRTTNEKLFF
- | - | TRBJ2-3 | TRBV5-1 | TGCGCCAGCAGCCCCCAAGCTTCCCAGGTTCGCACAGATACGCAGTATTTT | CASSPQASQVRTDTQYF
- | - | TRBJ1-1 | TRBV9 | TGTGCCAGCAGCGCCCATACAGGGAACACTGAAGCTTTCTTT | CASSAHTGNTEAFF
- | - | TRBJ2-7 | TRBV11-1 | TGTGCCAGCAGCTTAGAGCGGTCCTACGAGCAGTACTTC | CASSLERSYEQYF
- | - | TRBJ1-2 | TRBV10-3 | TGTGCCATCAGTGAGTCGGGGCAGGGATACTATGGCTACACCTTC | CAISESGQGYYGYTF
TRBD1 | - | TRBJ1-1 | TRBV18 | TGTGCCAGCTCACCTTCACGGACAAGACAGGGCTTAAACACTGAAGCTTTCTTT | CASSPSRTRQGLNTEAFF
- | - | TRBJ1-2 | TRBV30 | TGTGCCTGGTCCCTCCAGGGGAACTATGGCTACACCTTC | CAWSLQGNYGYTF
- | - | TRBJ1-1 | TRBV7-3 | TGTGCCAGCAGCTTAATGGGTGGAGGCCTCGGGGTGAACACTGAAGCTTTCTTT | CASSLMGGGLGVNTEAFF
- | - | TRBJ1-2 | TRBV30 | TGTGCCTGGAGTGTGGCTCCTAACTATGGCTACACCTTC | CAWSVAPNYGYTF